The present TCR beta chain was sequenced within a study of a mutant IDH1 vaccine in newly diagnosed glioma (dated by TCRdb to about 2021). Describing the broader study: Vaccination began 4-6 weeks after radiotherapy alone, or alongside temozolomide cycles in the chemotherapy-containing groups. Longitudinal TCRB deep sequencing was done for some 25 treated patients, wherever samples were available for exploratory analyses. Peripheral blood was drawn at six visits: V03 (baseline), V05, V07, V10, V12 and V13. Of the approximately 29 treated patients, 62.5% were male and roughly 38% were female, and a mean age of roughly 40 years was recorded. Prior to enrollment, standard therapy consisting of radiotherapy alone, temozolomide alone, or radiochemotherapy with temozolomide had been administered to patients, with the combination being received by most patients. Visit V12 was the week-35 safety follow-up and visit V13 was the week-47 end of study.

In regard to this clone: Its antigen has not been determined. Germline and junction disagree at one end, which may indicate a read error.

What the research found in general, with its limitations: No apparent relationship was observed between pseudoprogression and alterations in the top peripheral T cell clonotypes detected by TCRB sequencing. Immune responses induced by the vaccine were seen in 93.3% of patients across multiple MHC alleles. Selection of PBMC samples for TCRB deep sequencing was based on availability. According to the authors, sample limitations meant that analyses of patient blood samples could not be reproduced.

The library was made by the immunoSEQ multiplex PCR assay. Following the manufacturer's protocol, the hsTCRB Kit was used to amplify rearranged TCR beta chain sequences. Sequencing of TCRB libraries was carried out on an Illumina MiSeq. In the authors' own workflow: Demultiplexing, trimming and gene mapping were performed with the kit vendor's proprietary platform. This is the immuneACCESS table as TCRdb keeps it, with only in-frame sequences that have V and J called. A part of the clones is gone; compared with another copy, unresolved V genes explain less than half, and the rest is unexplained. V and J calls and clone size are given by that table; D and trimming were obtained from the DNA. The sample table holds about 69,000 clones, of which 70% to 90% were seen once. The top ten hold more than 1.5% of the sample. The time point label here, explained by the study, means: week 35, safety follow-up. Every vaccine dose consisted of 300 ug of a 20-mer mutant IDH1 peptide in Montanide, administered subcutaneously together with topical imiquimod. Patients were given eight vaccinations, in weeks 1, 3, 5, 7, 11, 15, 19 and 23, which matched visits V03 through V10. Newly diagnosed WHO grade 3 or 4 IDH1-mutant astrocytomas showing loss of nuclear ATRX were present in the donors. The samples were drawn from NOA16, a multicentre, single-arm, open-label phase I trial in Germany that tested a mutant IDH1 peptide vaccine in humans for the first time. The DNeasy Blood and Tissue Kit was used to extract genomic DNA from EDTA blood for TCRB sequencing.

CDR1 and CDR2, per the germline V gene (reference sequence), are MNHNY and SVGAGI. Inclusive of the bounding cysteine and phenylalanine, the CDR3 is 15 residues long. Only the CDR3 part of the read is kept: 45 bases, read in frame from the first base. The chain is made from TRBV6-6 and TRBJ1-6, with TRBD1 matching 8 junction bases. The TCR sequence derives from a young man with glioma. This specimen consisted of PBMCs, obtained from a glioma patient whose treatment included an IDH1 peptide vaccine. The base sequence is TGTGCCAGCAGTTACTCGGGGACAGGTGGTTCACCCCCCCACTTT. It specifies CASSYSGTGGSPPHF.